This note documents a single T cell receptor (beta chain) sequence. Its matching antigen is unknown. The sample comes from a study of beta chain features in type 1 diabetes. In the study overall: Patients and healthy donors were similar in age, gender and cell yields.

The study reverse transcribed the entire isolated RNA, so it sequenced expressed TCRB transcripts. Repertoires were generated with immunoSEQ multiplex PCR, while TCRdb's copy carries only in-frame clones and drops some. The sample consists of under 400,000 clones, 10% to 15% of them appearing once. Study findings and constraints: Among patients with Type 1 diabetes, TCRB CDR3s were moderately but significantly shorter in every one of the four CD4+ subsets. For patients and controls alike, PCR might favor shorter templates to the same degree. There were fewer insertions and more deletions at the VDJ junctions of type 1 diabetes patients.

V shed 6 bases and J 6 bases; nucleotides not matched to a gene: 8. Per germline, CDR1 MGHDK and CDR2 SYGVNS. CDR3 size: 13 residues. The chain joins TRBV25-1 to TRBJ2-7, with 7 bases identical to TRBD1. The receptor comes from a woman younger than 30 with type 1 diabetes. Sequencing used naive CD4+ T cells from blood. The DNA for the CDR3 is TGTGCCAGCAGCCTCCGGGACAGTAGCGAGCAGTACTTC. Its translation is CASSLRDSSEQYF.